A selection of T cell receptor beta chains follows, all from one sample in a study of tumor-infiltrating lymphocytes in localized non-small cell lung cancer. The assay was immunoSEQ multiplex PCR, and TCRdb's table has in-frame clones only and misses some. The data hold more than 15,000 clones, with approximately 70% observed a single time. The specimen was lung tumor tissue. The source of these receptors is a human donor with non-small cell lung cancer. CDR3s leave out the opening cysteine and the closing phenylalanine or tryptophan. Fields, in order: CDR3 protein, clone size, V gene, D gene, CDR3 length. A D gene is named only where the DNA matches it firmly. Not all rows give a size; the values are once, few, many and, for expanded clones, a class.

cdr3_aa: ASSQERIREGTTDTQY; clone_size: -; v_call: TRBV4-2; d_call: -; cdr3_length: 16
cdr3_aa: ASKAPSGGRGTGELF; clone_size: -; v_call: TRBV2; d_call: TRBD2; cdr3_length: 15
cdr3_aa: ASSIRSGASKNIQY; clone_size: -; v_call: TRBV19; d_call: TRBD2; cdr3_length: 14
cdr3_aa: ASSIEGQGNTEAF; clone_size: -; v_call: TRBV19; d_call: TRBD1; cdr3_length: 13
cdr3_aa: ASSRRDRGVGWSNQPQH; clone_size: -; v_call: TRBV28; d_call: TRBD1; cdr3_length: 17
cdr3_aa: ASSPSGGGYT; clone_size: -; v_call: TRBV9; d_call: -; cdr3_length: 10
cdr3_aa: ASSSSGGVHIQY; clone_size: -; v_call: TRBV6-1; d_call: TRBD2; cdr3_length: 12
cdr3_aa: ASSPRGQRGDEQY; clone_size: -; v_call: TRBV19; d_call: -; cdr3_length: 13
cdr3_aa: AWSDRGGRYNEQF; clone_size: -; v_call: TRBV30; d_call: TRBD2; cdr3_length: 13
cdr3_aa: ASGSPSGGFKNIQY; clone_size: few; v_call: TRBV27; d_call: TRBD2; cdr3_length: 14
cdr3_aa: ASSLGLADYEQY; clone_size: -; v_call: TRBV9; d_call: TRBD2; cdr3_length: 12
cdr3_aa: ASSVGGQTYGYT; clone_size: few; v_call: TRBV9; d_call: -; cdr3_length: 12
cdr3_aa: ASSPVRGHTEAF; clone_size: -; v_call: TRBV2; d_call: TRBD1; cdr3_length: 12
cdr3_aa: AGGSTDTQY; clone_size: -; v_call: TRBV2; d_call: TRBD2; cdr3_length: 9
cdr3_aa: ASGSGLAADTQY; clone_size: -; v_call: TRBV27; d_call: TRBD2; cdr3_length: 12
cdr3_aa: ASSFPPGTGGRGYT; clone_size: -; v_call: TRBV5-6; d_call: TRBD1; cdr3_length: 14
cdr3_aa: ASSRELHTEAF; clone_size: few; v_call: TRBV2; d_call: -; cdr3_length: 11
cdr3_aa: ASSLGIQTGELF; clone_size: -; v_call: TRBV5-1; d_call: -; cdr3_length: 12
cdr3_aa: ASSLSAVRTDTQY; clone_size: few; v_call: TRBV11-2; d_call: -; cdr3_length: 13
cdr3_aa: AWSSGNTIY; clone_size: -; v_call: TRBV30; d_call: -; cdr3_length: 9
cdr3_aa: ASSLRTSGGARTGELF; clone_size: once; v_call: TRBV9; d_call: TRBD2; cdr3_length: 16
cdr3_aa: ASSPDSSLFSYEQY; clone_size: once; v_call: TRBV19; d_call: -; cdr3_length: 14
cdr3_aa: ASSTRTVNEKLF; clone_size: few; v_call: TRBV19; d_call: -; cdr3_length: 12
cdr3_aa: ASSLALLAPNEQF; clone_size: -; v_call: TRBV7-2; d_call: -; cdr3_length: 13
cdr3_aa: ASSSQPPGRGYQPQH; clone_size: -; v_call: TRBV7-2; d_call: -; cdr3_length: 15
cdr3_aa: ASRDRVLDEQF; clone_size: -; v_call: TRBV28; d_call: TRBD1; cdr3_length: 11
cdr3_aa: ASSRQGEGGYT; clone_size: -; v_call: TRBV6-5; d_call: TRBD1; cdr3_length: 11
cdr3_aa: ASTYDRGREQF; clone_size: -; v_call: TRBV2; d_call: TRBD1; cdr3_length: 11
cdr3_aa: ASSARLADNEQF; clone_size: -; v_call: TRBV2; d_call: TRBD2; cdr3_length: 12
cdr3_aa: ASSGVDRDGYT; clone_size: -; v_call: TRBV2; d_call: TRBD1; cdr3_length: 11
cdr3_aa: ASSAGQGIRETQY; clone_size: -; v_call: TRBV10-1; d_call: TRBD1; cdr3_length: 13
cdr3_aa: AEEEYYGYT; clone_size: -; v_call: TRBV28; d_call: -; cdr3_length: 9
cdr3_aa: ASSLGQGHNEQF; clone_size: -; v_call: TRBV7-2; d_call: TRBD1; cdr3_length: 12
cdr3_aa: ASSLRGENTEAF; clone_size: -; v_call: TRBV4-3; d_call: -; cdr3_length: 12
cdr3_aa: ASSPLTSGTYNEQF; clone_size: -; v_call: TRBV18; d_call: TRBD2; cdr3_length: 14
cdr3_aa: ASSPRTGAGANVLT; clone_size: -; v_call: TRBV7-9; d_call: TRBD1; cdr3_length: 14
cdr3_aa: ASSLGTSLSYEQY; clone_size: -; v_call: TRBV7-2; d_call: -; cdr3_length: 13
cdr3_aa: ASSEFRTEQPKNIQY; clone_size: once; v_call: TRBV2; d_call: -; cdr3_length: 15
cdr3_aa: ASSVAGSSPPYEQY; clone_size: -; v_call: TRBV9; d_call: -; cdr3_length: 14
cdr3_aa: ASRGGQGGNTEAF; clone_size: -; v_call: TRBV19; d_call: TRBD1; cdr3_length: 13
cdr3_aa: ASSYGSTYEQY; clone_size: -; v_call: TRBV6-6; d_call: -; cdr3_length: 11